The 16 T cell receptor beta chains below were found in one sample sequenced in a study of technical replicates of blood from a handful of donors. Libraries were prepared by immunoSEQ multiplex PCR; TCRdb keeps only in-frame clonotypes and omits some of them. The sample lists under 100,000 clones, roughly 96% occurring once. Sequenced: T cells isolated from PBMCs. Source of these receptors: a human donor in good health.

The V gene is TRBV9, the J gene TRBJ2-5; D uncertain. Trimming shortened V by 0 bases and J by 3 bases, and 6 bases separated the two germline ends. CDR1 is SGDLS, CDR2 YYNGEE, per germline. CDR3 size: 13 residues. CDR3 nucleotides: TGTGCCAGCAGCGTAGGCCCAGAAGAGACCCAGTACTTC. Amino acid sequence: CASSVGPEETQYF.

The gene calls are TRBV6-1 and TRBJ1-1; weak D call: TRBD1 (5 bases). This CDR3 spans 15 amino acids. CDR1 MNHNS and CDR2 SASEGT come from the germline V gene. V shed 4 bases and J shed 3 bases, with 15 bases lying between them. The CDR3 DNA reads as TGTGCCAGCAGTGGGGCCCCGACAGTGGACACTGAAGCTTTCTTT. Translating gives CASSGAPTVDTEAFF.

The chain links TRBV9 to TRBJ2-3; 12 nucleotides align to TRBD2. Germline CDR1 is SGDLS and CDR2 is YYNGEE. The CDR3 extends over 18 amino acids. V was clipped by 2 bases and J by 4 bases; unmatched bases: 11. The CDR3 protein is CASSVGGRTSGVSDTQYF. The CDR3 DNA is TGTGCCAGCAGCGTTGGTGGGAGGACTAGCGGGGTTTCAGATACGCAGTATTTT.

This clone was detected once. This rearrangement joins TRBV9 to TRBJ2-1; 7 nucleotides agree with TRBD2. Germline V lookup: CDR1 SGDLS, CDR2 YYNGEE. This CDR3 has 16 residues. With V trimmed by 4 bases and J by 6 bases, 13 bases remained unmatched. CDR3 sequence: CASSPHTGGSVNEQFF. Here the CDR3 DNA reads TGTGCCAGCAGCCCCCACACCGGCGGGAGTGTCAATGAGCAGTTCTTC. The full variable domain, rest sourced from reference TRBV9 and TRBJ2-1, is DSGVTQTPKHLITATGQRVTLRCSPRSGDLSVYWYQQSLDQGLQFLIQYYNGEERAKGNILERFSAQQFPDLHSELNLSSLELGDSALYFCASSPHTGGSVNEQFFGPGTRLTVL.

The chain joins TRBV30 to TRBJ2-4; 10 nucleotides line up with TRBD2. In germline, CDR1 is GTSNPN, CDR2 SVGIG (reference sequence). The CDR3 covers 17 residues. The V segment lost 1 base and the J segment 0 bases; nucleotides outside the gene matches: 6. The CDR3, as DNA: TGTGCCTGGAGTGGGCTAGCGGGAGAGATAGCCAAAAACATTCAGTACTTC. Translation gives CAWSGLAGEIAKNIQYF.

The chain is built from TRBV5-4 and TRBJ1-3; D might be TRBD1 (6 bases). The V end was cut by 0 bases, the J end by 4 bases, with 11 bases between. The CDR3 contains 15 residues. Germline values: CDR1 SGHNT, CDR2 YYREEE (reference sequence). The chain's CDR3 is CASSLGGGSGNTIYF. In DNA, the CDR3 is TGTGCCAGCAGCTTGGGGGGGGGCAGCGGAAACACCATATATTTT.

V gene TRBV30 combines with J gene TRBJ2-3; TRBD2 matches 9 bases. The V segment lost 1 base and the J segment 1 base; nucleotides outside the gene matches: 0. This CDR3 has 14 amino acids. From germline, CDR1 is GTSNPN and CDR2 SVGIG (reference sequence). CDR3 protein: CAWSGTSGTDTQYF. The CDR3 DNA follows: TGTGCCTGGAGTGGGACTAGCGGCACAGATACGCAGTATTTT.

V usage is TRBV6-1 and J usage is TRBJ1-1; D might be TRBD1 (5 bases). The CDR3 is 15 residues long. Trimming took off 7 bases at V and 11 bases at J, with 26 bases between the two ends. CDR1 and CDR2 from the germline V gene are MNHNS and SASEGT. The CDR3 bases are TGTGCCAGCACCGACGGTACAACAGGTTCGAGAGCGGCTTTCTTT. The encoded protein is CASTDGTTGSRAAFF.

The V and J genes are TRBV10-3 and TRBJ2-1; tentatively, D is TRBD1 (6 bases). Germline V gene data show CDR1 as ENHRY and CDR2 as SYGVKD. V lost 3 bases to trimming and J lost 8 bases, with 11 bases between them. The CDR3 spans 13 residues. The DNA of the CDR3 is TGTGCCATCAGTGACAGGGGTTTCGATGAGCAGTTCTTC. It codes for CAISDRGFDEQFF.

The genes are TRBV11-2 and TRBJ2-5; 7 positions agree with TRBD1. Germline V gives CDR1 SGHAT, CDR2 FQNNGV. V was pared by 4 bases and J by 4 bases, with 12 bases of the junction left unmatched. The CDR3 covers 16 residues. CDR3 protein: CASSSLRGLLRETQYF. CDR3 nucleotides: TGTGCCAGCAGCTCCCTTAGGGGGCTCCTGAGAGAGACCCAGTACTTC.

V gene TRBV19 combines with J gene TRBJ1-1; D gene uncertain. Germline V CDR1 and CDR2: LNHDA, SQIVND (reference sequence). Trimming pared 3 bases from V and 0 bases from J, leaving 5 bases between. This CDR3 is built from 13 residues. In DNA, the CDR3 is TGTGCCAGTAGTATGAGTGTGAACACTGAAGCTTTCTTT. Protein sequence: CASSMSVNTEAFF.

This chain links TRBV6-5 with TRBJ1-6, with no clear D. V shed 2 bases and J shed 10 bases, with 6 bases lying between them. The CDR3 is 12 amino acids. Germline V gene data show CDR1 as MNHEY and CDR2 as SVGAGI. CDR3: CASSYNGSPLHF. Written as DNA, the CDR3 is TGTGCCAGCAGTTACAACGGGTCACCCCTCCACTTT.

The chain carries TRBV4-1 and TRBJ2-3, with 7 positions matching TRBD2. J lost 3 bases, V lost 0 bases, and 9 bases had no gene match. CDR1 and CDR2 (germline): MGHRA, YSYEKL. The CDR3 consists of 17 residues. CDR3 sequence (DNA): TGCGCCAGCAGCCAAGAGAATCCTCAGCGGGAAACAGATACGCAGTATTTT. Protein sequence: CASSQENPQRETDTQYF.

In DNA, the CDR3 is TGTGCCAGCAGGCCGACAGGGGGGAGCAATCAGCCCCAGCATTTT. It encodes CASRPTGGSNQPQHF. This chain joins TRBV6-5 and TRBJ1-5; 9 bases align to TRBD1. V dropped 6 bases and J dropped 1; count of bases not matched to a gene: 4. The CDR3 spans 15 residues. In germline, CDR1 is MNHEY, CDR2 SVGAGI.

V and J are TRBV6-1 and TRBJ2-2; 9 nucleotides match TRBD1. V was clipped by 11 bases and J by 5 bases; unmatched bases: 9. Germline-derived CDR1 and CDR2 are MNHNS and SASEGT. The CDR3 spans 14 residues. The CDR3 loop is CAGSGTGMTGELFF. The CDR3 nucleotides are TGTGCCGGCTCAGGGACAGGGATGACCGGGGAGCTGTTTTTT.

V gene TRBV30 combines with J gene TRBJ2-7; 10 bases fit TRBD2. The V and J ends lost 4 bases and 6 bases, in that order; junction bases with no gene match: 3. CDR1 GTSNPN and CDR2 SVGIG come from the germline V gene (reference sequence). CDR3 length: 12 amino acids. CDR3 residues: CAWNPSGSEQYF. The CDR3 region has the DNA TGTGCCTGGAATCCTAGCGGGAGCGAGCAGTACTTC.